The rows below give T cell receptor beta chains drawn from one sample of a study of CD8+ T cells in alopecia areata. Assay used: immunoSEQ multiplex PCR; TCRdb lists only in-frame clones, some missing. The profile covers 98,000 or so clones, with approximately 50% appearing a single time and roughly 25% taken by the ten largest. Sample: NKG2D-low CD8+ T cells sorted from blood. These receptors came from a human donor with alopecia areata. The CDR3 runs from the conserved cysteine through the conserved F or W. A D gene is named only where the DNA matches it firmly. Not all rows give a size; the values are once, few, many and, for expanded clones, a class.

V: TRBV6-5
D: .
J: TRBJ1-2
size: few
CDR3: CASSYTGAAESYTF
DNA: TGTGCCAGCAGTTACACGGGGGCCGCTGAGAGCTACACCTTC

V: TRBV7-9
D: .
J: TRBJ2-3
size: few
CDR3: CASSSRLGSTDTQYF
DNA: TGTGCCAGCAGCTCCCGTCTTGGCAGCACAGATACGCAGTATTTT

V: TRBV29-1
D: .
J: TRBJ2-7
size: .
CDR3: CSVEGFRIGADWNEQYF
DNA: TGCAGCGTTGAAGGGTTCCGGATAGGGGCCGACTGGAACGAGCAGTACTTC

V: TRBV4-1
D: .
J: TRBJ2-1
size: few
CDR3: CASSQGSGYNEQFF
DNA: TGCGCCAGCAGCCAAGGGTCGGGGTACAATGAGCAGTTCTTC

V: TRBV29-1
D: .
J: TRBJ2-7
size: .
CDR3: CSVGGSYEQYF
DNA: TGCAGCGTTGGAGGGTCCTACGAGCAGTACTTC

V: TRBV28
D: .
J: TRBJ2-3
size: .
CDR3: CASSLFRGRADTQYF
DNA: TGTGCCAGCAGTTTATTCCGGGGAAGGGCAGATACGCAGTATTTT

V: TRBV20-1
D: .
J: TRBJ2-7
size: .
CDR3: CSAPTGPEQYF
DNA: TGCAGTGCCCCAACGGGACCCGAGCAGTACTTC

V: TRBV28
D: TRBD1
J: TRBJ2-5
size: .
CDR3: CASSIRDRGTETQYF
DNA: TGTGCCAGCAGTATCCGGGACAGGGGGACTGAGACCCAGTACTTC

V: TRBV19
D: TRBD1
J: TRBJ1-5
size: .
CDR3: CASSTRQGSNQPQHF
DNA: TGTGCCAGTAGTACCAGACAGGGAAGCAATCAGCCCCAGCATTTT

V: TRBV6-1
D: .
J: TRBJ1-1
size: few
CDR3: CASLLTDLGTEAFF
DNA: TGTGCCAGCCTGCTGACCGATCTGGGCACTGAAGCTTTCTTT

V: TRBV29-1
D: TRBD2
J: TRBJ2-1
size: .
CDR3: CSYLAGGSYNEQFF
DNA: TGCAGCTATTTAGCGGGAGGCTCCTACAATGAGCAGTTCTTC

V: TRBV27
D: .
J: TRBJ2-1
size: once
CDR3: CASRGSYNEQFF
DNA: TGTGCCAGCAGGGGCTCCTACAATGAGCAGTTCTTC

V: TRBV9
D: .
J: TRBJ2-5
size: .
CDR3: CASSVGGNLRQETQYF
DNA: TGTGCCAGCAGCGTTGGCGGGAATTTAAGGCAAGAGACCCAGTACTTC

V: TRBV6-5
D: .
J: TRBJ2-1
size: .
CDR3: CASGIYNEQFF
DNA: TGTGCCAGCGGAATCTACAATGAGCAGTTCTTC

V: TRBV27
D: TRBD1
J: TRBJ1-5
size: .
CDR3: CASSYRGFNQPQHF
DNA: TGTGCCAGCAGTTACAGGGGGTTCAATCAGCCCCAGCATTTT

V: TRBV19
D: TRBD2
J: TRBJ2-5
size: .
CDR3: CASSLGLALSETQYF
DNA: TGTGCCAGTAGTCTGGGACTAGCGTTGTCGGAGACCCAGTACTTC

V: TRBV15
D: .
J: TRBJ1-2
size: .
CDR3: CATSRDLSPGPGNYGYTF
DNA: TGTGCCACCAGCAGAGACCTTTCACCGGGACCCGGGAACTATGGCTACACCTTC

V: TRBV27
D: .
J: TRBJ2-3
size: .
CDR3: CASSTRGTDTQYF
DNA: TGTGCCAGCAGTACCCGAGGCACAGATACGCAGTATTTT

V: TRBV7-6
D: .
J: TRBJ2-7
size: .
CDR3: CASSPVGAEYEQYF
DNA: TGTGCCAGCAGCCCCGTCGGGGCCGAATACGAGCAGTACTTC

V: TRBV29-1
D: .
J: TRBJ2-1
size: .
CDR3: CSVTGYAYNEQFF
DNA: TGCAGCGTTACAGGGTATGCCTACAATGAGCAGTTCTTC

V: TRBV29-1
D: .
J: TRBJ2-7
size: .
CDR3: CSVVSGSYEQYF
DNA: TGCAGCGTTGTGTCCGGGTCCTACGAGCAGTACTTC

V: TRBV5-4
D: TRBD1
J: TRBJ2-1
size: few
CDR3: CASSIQGANNEQFF
DNA: TGTGCCAGCAGCATCCAGGGGGCGAACAATGAGCAGTTCTTC

V: TRBV7-3
D: TRBD2
J: TRBJ2-1
size: once
CDR3: CASSQTGGGNNEQFF
DNA: TGTGCCAGCAGCCAGACGGGGGGAGGCAACAATGAGCAGTTCTTC

V: TRBV27
D: .
J: TRBJ2-7
size: .
CDR3: CASSPRTSVLGQYF
DNA: TGTGCCAGCAGTCCCCGGACAAGCGTTTTAGGGCAGTACTTC

V: TRBV2
D: TRBD2
J: TRBJ2-3
size: once
CDR3: CASSASGSSSTDTQYF
DNA: TGTGCCAGCAGCGCCAGCGGGAGTTCGAGCACAGATACGCAGTATTTT

V: TRBV7-9
D: .
J: TRBJ2-1
size: .
CDR3: CASSSSANEQFF
DNA: TGTGCCAGCAGCTCCTCAGCCAATGAGCAGTTCTTC

V: TRBV9
D: TRBD1
J: TRBJ1-2
size: .
CDR3: CASSEGQGAIYGYTF
DNA: TGTGCCAGCAGCGAAGGACAGGGGGCGATCTATGGCTACACCTTC

V: TRBV19
D: TRBD1
J: TRBJ2-7
size: few
CDR3: CASSPTGRTYEQYF
DNA: TGTGCCAGTAGTCCGACAGGGAGAACCTACGAGCAGTACTTC

V: TRBV27
D: TRBD2
J: TRBJ2-1
size: .
CDR3: CASSQRDPSEQFF
DNA: TGTGCCAGCAGTCAGCGGGACCCTTCTGAGCAGTTCTTC

V: TRBV29-1
D: .
J: TRBJ1-3
size: .
CDR3: CSVGASSGNTIYF
DNA: TGCAGCGTTGGCGCTAGCTCTGGAAACACCATATATTTT

V: TRBV9
D: .
J: TRBJ2-1
size: .
CDR3: CASSPWGRTYNEQFF
DNA: TGTGCCAGCAGCCCCTGGGGGAGGACTTACAATGAGCAGTTCTTC

V: TRBV5-1
D: .
J: TRBJ2-3
size: .
CDR3: CASSLSVQTDTQYF
DNA: TGCGCCAGCAGCTTGTCGGTCCAGACAGATACGCAGTATTTT

V: TRBV27
D: .
J: TRBJ1-1
size: .
CDR3: CASRHTGNTEAFF
DNA: TGTGCCAGCAGACATACAGGGAACACTGAAGCTTTCTTT

V: TRBV9
D: TRBD2
J: TRBJ2-3
size: .
CDR3: CASNGLAGTSTDTQYF
DNA: TGTGCCAGCAATGGACTAGCGGGAACTAGCACAGATACGCAGTATTTT

V: TRBV5-1
D: .
J: TRBJ2-7
size: .
CDR3: CASSLPSDYEQYF
DNA: TGCGCCAGCAGCTTGCCTAGCGACTACGAGCAGTACTTC

V: TRBV9
D: TRBD1
J: TRBJ1-5
size: .
CDR3: CASSGQGAAQPQHF
DNA: TGTGCCAGCAGCGGGCAGGGGGCGGCTCAGCCCCAGCATTTT

V: TRBV7-8
D: .
J: TRBJ2-7
size: once
CDR3: CASSGWDEQYF
DNA: TGTGCCAGCAGTGGATGGGACGAGCAGTACTTC

V: TRBV7-9
D: .
J: TRBJ2-7
size: few
CDR3: CASSLAGAWYEQYF
DNA: TGTGCCAGCAGCTTAGCAGGGGCTTGGTACGAGCAGTACTTC

V: TRBV19
D: TRBD2
J: TRBJ2-1
size: once
CDR3: CASNLGGSHEQFF
DNA: TGTGCCAGTAACCTAGGCGGGAGCCATGAGCAGTTCTTC

V: TRBV9
D: .
J: TRBJ2-2
size: .
CDR3: CASSGTISTGELFF
DNA: TGTGCCAGCAGCGGTACGATTAGCACCGGGGAGCTGTTTTTT

V: TRBV7-6
D: .
J: TRBJ2-2
size: .
CDR3: CASSLTSQGHGELFF
DNA: TGTGCCAGCAGCTTAACGTCACAGGGTCACGGGGAGCTGTTTTTT

V: TRBV5-1
D: .
J: TRBJ2-2
size: .
CDR3: CASSLNTGELFF
DNA: TGCGCCAGCAGCTTGAACACCGGGGAGCTGTTTTTT

V: TRBV6-5
D: TRBD2
J: TRBJ2-7
size: .
CDR3: CASSPMVSGGWEQYF
DNA: TGTGCCAGCAGCCCCATGGTGTCGGGAGGATGGGAGCAGTACTTC

V: TRBV6-5
D: TRBD1
J: TRBJ2-1
size: .
CDR3: CASSYDGQGIFFF
DNA: TGTGCCAGCAGTTACGATGGACAGGGTATCTTCTTCTTC

V: TRBV14
D: .
J: TRBJ1-5
size: few
CDR3: CASSQDNQPQHF
DNA: TGTGCCAGCAGCCAAGATAATCAGCCCCAGCATTTT

V: TRBV28
D: TRBD1
J: TRBJ1-1
size: .
CDR3: CASRHRGTGTEAFF
DNA: TGTGCCAGCAGACACAGGGGGACCGGAACTGAAGCTTTCTTT

V: TRBV14
D: TRBD1
J: TRBJ1-2
size: .
CDR3: CASSHGTAGYTF
DNA: TGTGCCAGCAGCCACGGGACAGCTGGCTACACCTTC

V: TRBV6-5
D: .
J: TRBJ2-2
size: .
CDR3: CASSPWEVGELFF
DNA: TGTGCCAGCAGCCCGTGGGAAGTCGGGGAGCTGTTTTTT

V: TRBV5-1
D: TRBD2
J: TRBJ2-7
size: .
CDR3: CASSTSGRNYEQYF
DNA: TGCGCCAGCAGCACCAGCGGGAGAAACTACGAGCAGTACTTC

V: TRBV7-3
D: TRBD2
J: TRBJ2-1
size: .
CDR3: CASSLKAGEGLIYNEQFF
DNA: TGTGCCAGCAGCTTAAAGGCGGGGGAAGGTTTGATATACAATGAGCAGTTCTTC

V: TRBV6-1
D: TRBD2
J: TRBJ2-7
size: .
CDR3: CASSEEAGGPHEQYF
DNA: TGTGCCAGCAGTGAAGAAGCGGGAGGGCCCCACGAGCAGTACTTC